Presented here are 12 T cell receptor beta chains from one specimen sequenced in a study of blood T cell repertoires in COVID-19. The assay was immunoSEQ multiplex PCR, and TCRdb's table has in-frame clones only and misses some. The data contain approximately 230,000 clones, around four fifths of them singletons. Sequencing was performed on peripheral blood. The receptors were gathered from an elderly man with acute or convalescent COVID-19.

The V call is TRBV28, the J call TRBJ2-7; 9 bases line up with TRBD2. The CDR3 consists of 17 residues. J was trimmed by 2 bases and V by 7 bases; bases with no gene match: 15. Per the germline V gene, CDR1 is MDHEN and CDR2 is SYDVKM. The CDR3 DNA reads TGTGCCAGCACCTCCCCCGGGGGGGCGGGAGGGGCCTACGAGCAGTACTTC. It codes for CASTSPGGAGGAYEQYF.

The CDR3 DNA reads as TGTGCCAGCCTTGCAGGGGGGACAAGGCCCCAGCATTTT. It codes for CASLAGGTRPQHF. The chain uses TRBV19 and TRBJ1-5; TRBD1 agrees at 7 bases. This CDR3 spans 13 amino acids. The V gene's germline CDR1 is LNHDA and CDR2 SQIVND (reference sequence). J gave up 9 bases and V 9 bases, and 11 bases lay outside the gene matches.

The DNA for the CDR3 is TGCAGCGTTGAACGAGCTCCCTATGGCTACACCTTC. Its protein is CSVERAPYGYTF. The gene calls are TRBV29-1 and TRBJ1-2, with D uncertain. The V and J ends lost 2 bases and 4 bases respectively, with 8 bases between them. The germline V gene has CDR1 SQVTM and CDR2 ANQGSEA. The CDR3 is 12 amino acids.

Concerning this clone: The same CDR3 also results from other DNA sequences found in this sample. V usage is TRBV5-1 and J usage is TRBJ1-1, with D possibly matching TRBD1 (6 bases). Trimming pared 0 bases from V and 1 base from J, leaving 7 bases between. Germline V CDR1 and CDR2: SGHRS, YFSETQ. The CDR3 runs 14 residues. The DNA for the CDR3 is TGCGCCAGCAGCTTGGGACAGGCGAACACTGAAGCTTTCTTT. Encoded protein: CASSLGQANTEAFF.

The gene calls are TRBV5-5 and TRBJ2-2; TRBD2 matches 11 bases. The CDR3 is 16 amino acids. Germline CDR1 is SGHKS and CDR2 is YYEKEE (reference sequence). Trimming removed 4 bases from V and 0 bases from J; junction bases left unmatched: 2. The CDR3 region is CASSAGLAANTGELFF. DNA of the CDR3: TGTGCCAGCAGCGCGGGACTAGCGGCGAACACCGGGGAGCTGTTTTTT.

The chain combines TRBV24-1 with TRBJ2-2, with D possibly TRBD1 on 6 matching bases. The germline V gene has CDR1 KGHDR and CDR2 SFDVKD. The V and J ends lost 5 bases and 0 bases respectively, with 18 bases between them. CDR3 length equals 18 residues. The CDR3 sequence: CATSAHPSGTTNTGELFF. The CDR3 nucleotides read TGTGCCACCAGTGCCCACCCCTCCGGGACAACGAACACCGGGGAGCTGTTTTTT.

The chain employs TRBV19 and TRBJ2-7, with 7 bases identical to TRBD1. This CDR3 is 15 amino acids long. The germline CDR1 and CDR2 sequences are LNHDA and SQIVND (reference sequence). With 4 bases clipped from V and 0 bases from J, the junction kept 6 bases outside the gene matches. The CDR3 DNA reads TGTGCCAGTAGTAGGGGGACAGAGAGCTCCTACGAGCAGTACTTC. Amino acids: CASSRGTESSYEQYF.

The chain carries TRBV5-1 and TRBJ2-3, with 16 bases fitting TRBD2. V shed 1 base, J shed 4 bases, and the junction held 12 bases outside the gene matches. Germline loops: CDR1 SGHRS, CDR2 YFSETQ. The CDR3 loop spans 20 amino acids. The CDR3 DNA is TGCGCCAGCAGCTTGCCCGCTCCGGGACTAGCGGGGGGGCTTGCAGATACGCAGTATTTT. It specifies CASSLPAPGLAGGLADTQYF.

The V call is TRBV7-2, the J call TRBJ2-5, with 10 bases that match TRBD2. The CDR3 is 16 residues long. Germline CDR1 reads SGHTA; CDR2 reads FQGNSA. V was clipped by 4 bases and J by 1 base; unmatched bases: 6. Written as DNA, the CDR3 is TGTGCCAGCAGCTACCTAGCGGGAGTCCCCCAAGAGACCCAGTACTTC. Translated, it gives CASSYLAGVPQETQYF.

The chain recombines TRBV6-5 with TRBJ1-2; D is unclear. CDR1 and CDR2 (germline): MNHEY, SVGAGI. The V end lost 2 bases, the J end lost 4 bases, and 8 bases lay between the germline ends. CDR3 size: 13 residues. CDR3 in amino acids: CASSYDTAYGYTF. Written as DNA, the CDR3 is TGTGCCAGCAGTTACGACACAGCCTATGGCTACACCTTC.

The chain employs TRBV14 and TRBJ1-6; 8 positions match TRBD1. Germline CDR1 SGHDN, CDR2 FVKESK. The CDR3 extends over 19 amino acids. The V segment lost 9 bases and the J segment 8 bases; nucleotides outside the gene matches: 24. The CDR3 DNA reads TGTGCCAGGGATCGTAATTTCGGGACAGGCAATAATCTTTATTCACCCCTCCACTTT. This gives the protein CARDRNFGTGNNLYSPLHF.

This CDR3 is CASSRTSGSREQFF. The CDR3 bases are TGTGCCAGCAGCAGGACTAGCGGGAGCCGTGAGCAGTTCTTC. The V gene is TRBV7-3, the J gene TRBJ2-1, with TRBD2 matching over 13 bases. The germline gives CDR1 SGHTA, CDR2 FQGTGA. J was trimmed by 9 bases and V by 5 bases; bases with no gene match: 4. The CDR3 length is 14 residues.